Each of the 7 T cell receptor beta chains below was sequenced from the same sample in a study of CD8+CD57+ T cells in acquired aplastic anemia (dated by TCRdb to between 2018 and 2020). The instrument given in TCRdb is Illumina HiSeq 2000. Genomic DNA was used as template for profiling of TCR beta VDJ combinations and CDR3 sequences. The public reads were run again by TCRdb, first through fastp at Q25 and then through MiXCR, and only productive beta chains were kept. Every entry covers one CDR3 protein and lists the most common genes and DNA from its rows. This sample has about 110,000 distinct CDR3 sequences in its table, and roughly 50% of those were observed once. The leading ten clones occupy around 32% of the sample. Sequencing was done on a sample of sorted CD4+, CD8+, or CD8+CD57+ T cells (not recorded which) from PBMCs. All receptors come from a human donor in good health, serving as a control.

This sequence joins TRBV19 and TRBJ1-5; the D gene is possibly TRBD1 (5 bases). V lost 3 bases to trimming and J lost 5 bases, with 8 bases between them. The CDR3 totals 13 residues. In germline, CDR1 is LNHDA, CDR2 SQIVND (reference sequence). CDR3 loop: CASSIAQDQPQHF. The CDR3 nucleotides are TGTGCCAGTAGTATCGCACAGGATCAGCCCCAGCATTTT.

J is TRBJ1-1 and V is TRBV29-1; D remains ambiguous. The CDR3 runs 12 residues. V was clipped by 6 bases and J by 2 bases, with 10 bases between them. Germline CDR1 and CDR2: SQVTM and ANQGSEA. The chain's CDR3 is CSVRPTNTEAFF. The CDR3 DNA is TGCAGCGTCCGACCGACTAACACTGAAGCTTTCTTT.

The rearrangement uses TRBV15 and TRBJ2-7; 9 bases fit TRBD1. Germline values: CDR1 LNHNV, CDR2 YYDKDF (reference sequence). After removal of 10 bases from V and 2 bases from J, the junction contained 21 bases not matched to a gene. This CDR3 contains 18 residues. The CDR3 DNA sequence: TGTGCCAGCAGTTATGGGTTTTCCGGGACAGGGTCAACCTACGAGCAGTACTTC. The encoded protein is CASSYGFSGTGSTYEQYF.

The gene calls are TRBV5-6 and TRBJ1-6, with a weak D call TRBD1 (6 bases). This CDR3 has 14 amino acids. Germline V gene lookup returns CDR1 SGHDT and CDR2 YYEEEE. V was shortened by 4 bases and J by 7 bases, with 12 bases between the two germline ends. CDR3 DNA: TGTGCCAGCAGCCCACGAAGGGGGAATTCACCCCTCCACTTT. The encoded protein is CASSPRRGNSPLHF.

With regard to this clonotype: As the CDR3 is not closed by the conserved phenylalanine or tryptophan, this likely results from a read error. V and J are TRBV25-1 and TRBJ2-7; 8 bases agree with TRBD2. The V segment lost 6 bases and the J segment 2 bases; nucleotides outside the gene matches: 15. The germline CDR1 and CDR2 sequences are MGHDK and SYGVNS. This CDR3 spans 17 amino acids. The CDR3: CASSQDARSRGAYEQYS. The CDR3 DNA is TGTGCCAGCAGCCAAGACGCGCGTTCGCGGGGGGCCTACGAGCAGTACTCC.

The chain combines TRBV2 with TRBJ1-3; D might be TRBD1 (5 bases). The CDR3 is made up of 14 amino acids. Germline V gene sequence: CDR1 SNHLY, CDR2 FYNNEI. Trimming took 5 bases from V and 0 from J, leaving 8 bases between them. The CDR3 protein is CASSLQASGNTIYF. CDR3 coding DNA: TGTGCCAGCAGTTTACAGGCCTCTGGAAACACCATATATTTT. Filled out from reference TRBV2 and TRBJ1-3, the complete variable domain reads EPEVTQTPSHQVTQMGQEVILRCVPISNHLYFYWYRQILGQKVEFLVSFYNNEISEKSEIFDDQFSVERPDGSNFTLKIRSTKLEDSAMYFCASSLQASGNTIYFGEGSWLTVV.

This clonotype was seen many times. The CDR3, as DNA: TGTGCCAGCAGCCCAGCGGGGGGGGCAATGAACACTGAAGCTTTCTTT. As protein: CASSPAGGAMNTEAFF. V is TRBV7-3 and J is TRBJ1-1; a weak D match, TRBD1 (6 bases). Germline V lookup: CDR1 SGHTA, CDR2 FQGTGA. Trimming took off 5 bases at V and 0 bases at J, with 16 bases between the two ends. The CDR3 runs to 16 residues.